The 5 T cell receptor beta chains listed next were all sequenced from one sample in a study of tumor-infiltrating lymphocytes in primary liver carcinoma. TCR beta cDNA was prepared out of about 530 ng total RNA by means of a constant-region primer. Three nested multiplex PCR rounds, a slightly modified ARM-PCR method, built the TCR beta libraries. The first two PCR rounds, approximately 10 cycles each, used TRBV1-TRBV30 forward primers and a C-beta reverse primer. TCRdb re-called the multiplex PCR reads through MiXCR, storing one row per CDR3 protein. The sample has approximately 64,000 distinct CDR3 sequences, about 71% seen once. Co-extracting RNA and DNA was done with roughly 17-31 mg of unsorted bulk tissue as input. The specimen sequenced was liver tumor tissue from sampling region 4. The sample's subset: tumor region T4, right-lateral pole. The receptors shown here come from a man in his forties or fifties with primary liver carcinoma and hepatitis B virus infection.

By sample share, this clonotype is large. The chain recombines TRBV11-1 with TRBJ2-2; D is undetermined. Germline lookup yields CDR1 SGHAT and CDR2 FQDESV (reference sequence). CDR3 length: 13 residues. Trimming took off 1 base at V and 7 bases at J, with 7 bases between the two ends. The chain's CDR3 is CASSLVRFGELFF. In DNA, the CDR3 is TGTGCCAGCAGCTTAGTACGTTTCGGGGAGCTGTTTTTT.

The V gene is TRBV5-4, the J gene TRBJ2-3, with D hard to call. Trimming removed 2 bases from V and 0 bases from J, with 4 bases in between. This CDR3 spans 13 amino acids. Germline loops: CDR1 SGHNT, CDR2 YYREEE (reference sequence). Written as DNA, the CDR3 is TGTGCCAGCAGCTTAAGGAGCACAGATACGCAGTATTTT. The encoded protein is CASSLRSTDTQYF.

Comments on this clonotype: The CDR3 does not close with the conserved phenylalanine or tryptophan, likely indicating a read error. V usage is TRBV4-2 and J usage is TRBJ2-2; TRBD2 might be the D (6 bases). Per the germline V gene, CDR1 is LGHNA and CDR2 is YNFKEQ. The CDR3 has 15 residues. The CDR3 here is CASSFAGSNTEELFL. CDR3 sequence (DNA): TGTGCCAGCAGCTTCGCGGGGAGCAACACCGAGGAGCTGTTTTTA.

The rearrangement joins TRBV6-6 to TRBJ1-5; the D gene is possibly TRBD1 (6 bases). V was clipped by 5 bases and J by 10 bases, with 15 bases between them. The CDR3 totals 13 residues. Germline V gene lookup returns CDR1 MNHNY and CDR2 SVGAGI (reference sequence). Here the CDR3 reads CASSRDNNRPQHF. The CDR3 DNA follows: TGTGCCAGCAGTAGGGACAACAATCGACCCCAGCATTTT.

This clonotype was counted only a few times. The chain employs TRBV19 and TRBJ2-1; D unclear. This CDR3 is 16 amino acids long. Germline V gene lookup returns CDR1 LNHDA and CDR2 SQIVND (reference sequence). Trimming cost V 3 bases and J 4 bases, with 16 bases left between them. The DNA of the CDR3 is TGTGCCAGTAGTATCCATGCTAACCCCCCTTACAATGAGCAGTTCTTC. This codes for CASSIHANPPYNEQFF.